This T cell receptor (beta chain) is from a study of T-cell reconstitution after alpha-beta-depleted transplantation in children. This clonotype was seen at least ten times. V lost 8 bases and J 4 bases, leaving 9 bases between the germline ends. From germline, CDR1 is DFQATT and CDR2 SNEGSKA (reference sequence). The CDR3 is 11 residues long. Unique molecular identifiers were used in preparing the TCRbeta library. MiXCR, run by TCRdb on the PCR reads, gives a single entry per CDR3 protein. The data contain about 230,000 distinct CDR3 sequences, 9.5% to 15% of them singletons. This chain links TRBV20-1 with TRBJ2-1; the D is unclear. The sequencing used PBMCs from the stem cell graft donor, collected from the stem cell graft. The clonotype originates from a human donor who donated a stem cell graft to a child with acute lymphoblastic leukemia. CDR3 sequence reads: CSLFGYNEQFF. As DNA, the CDR3 is TGCAGTCTTTTTGGATACAATGAGCAGTTCTTC.